These T cell receptor beta chains were read from a single sample in a study of metastatic and nonmetastatic thyroid tumors. TCRdb re-called the PCR reads via MiXCR. The sample has 34,000 or so clones, roughly 15% seen once. Sequencing was done on a sample of blood. These TCRs come from a female donor with papillary thyroid cancer or a benign thyroid nodule (not recorded which). Some clones in this sample may be carry-over from other donors' samples. Each CDR3 is given with its conserved first and last residue. D genes are given only for firm matches. Clone size is stated in some rows and not others, as once, few, many or a class when expanded.

CDR3nt: TGTGCCAGCAGCTTAGTAAAAGGACAGTATAATGAAAAACTGTTTTTT; CDR3aa: CASSLVKGQYNEKLFF; v_gene: TRBV7-9; d_gene: .; j_gene: TRBJ1-4; abundance: many
CDR3nt: TGTGCCAGCAGTTACTCGGGGGGGGCGACCTACGAGCAGTACTTC; CDR3aa: CASSYSGGATYEQYF; v_gene: TRBV6-5; d_gene: .; j_gene: TRBJ2-7; abundance: few
CDR3nt: TGTGCCACCAGCAGAGGGGGAAGCAATCAGCCCCAGCATTTT; CDR3aa: CATSRGGSNQPQHF; v_gene: TRBV15; d_gene: .; j_gene: TRBJ1-5; abundance: many
CDR3nt: TGTGCCAGCAGTGGGGCGGGAGGGCACAATGAGCAGTTCTTC; CDR3aa: CASSGAGGHNEQFF; v_gene: TRBV25-1; d_gene: TRBD2; j_gene: TRBJ2-1; abundance: many
CDR3nt: TGCGCCAGCAGCTTGAGTGCGGGAGGGATTGCCGGGGAGCTGTTTTTT; CDR3aa: CASSLSAGGIAGELFF; v_gene: TRBV5-1; d_gene: TRBD2; j_gene: TRBJ2-2; abundance: many
CDR3nt: TGTGCCAGCAGTTACTCTGGCTGGAGGTCAATTAGCTCCTACAATGAGCAGTTCTTC; CDR3aa: CASSYSGWRSISSYNEQFF; v_gene: TRBV6-5; d_gene: .; j_gene: TRBJ2-1; abundance: .
CDR3nt: TGTGCCAAGTTGCACAGACAGACCCAGTACTTC; CDR3aa: CAKLHRQTQYF; v_gene: TRBV6-2/TRBV6-3; d_gene: .; j_gene: TRBJ2-5; abundance: few
CDR3nt: TGCGCCAGCAGCGATGTGGACGAGTCTAACTATGGCTACACCTTC; CDR3aa: CASSDVDESNYGYTF; v_gene: TRBV5-1; d_gene: .; j_gene: TRBJ1-2; abundance: many
CDR3nt: TGTGCCAGCAGCCCGGACCAGGGGGAACAAGAGACCCAGTACTTC; CDR3aa: CASSPDQGEQETQYF; v_gene: TRBV7-2; d_gene: TRBD1; j_gene: TRBJ2-5; abundance: many
CDR3nt: TGTGCCAGCAGCTTAGATCGTGGTACCAAGGAAGCTTTCTTT; CDR3aa: CASSLDRGTKEAFF; v_gene: TRBV11-3; d_gene: .; j_gene: TRBJ1-1; abundance: .
CDR3nt: TGTGCCAGCAGCGTAGGACCTGAAAGCTCCTACGAGCAGTACTTC; CDR3aa: CASSVGPESSYEQYF; v_gene: TRBV9; d_gene: .; j_gene: TRBJ2-7; abundance: many
CDR3nt: TGTGCCAGCAGCCCTCCAGGACTAGCGGATAACACCGGGGAGCTGTTTTTT; CDR3aa: CASSPPGLADNTGELFF; v_gene: TRBV11-2; d_gene: TRBD2; j_gene: TRBJ2-2; abundance: .
CDR3nt: TGCGCCAGAAGTCCCGACTATGACGACTACGAGCAGTACTTC; CDR3aa: CARSPDYDDYEQYF; v_gene: TRBV10-1; d_gene: .; j_gene: TRBJ2-7; abundance: .
CDR3nt: TGTGCCAGCAGCTTTTCAGGGGAGGGAGATACGCAGTATTTT; CDR3aa: CASSFSGEGDTQYF; v_gene: TRBV7-9; d_gene: .; j_gene: TRBJ2-3; abundance: many
CDR3nt: TGTGCCAGCAGTTCGGCAGGGGGGACAACTAATGAAAAACTGTTTTTT; CDR3aa: CASSSAGGTTNEKLFF; v_gene: TRBV28; d_gene: TRBD1; j_gene: TRBJ1-4; abundance: many
CDR3nt: TGTGCCAGCTCCACTTTATCGACAGATGATCATAGCAATCAGCCCCAGCATTTT; CDR3aa: CASSTLSTDDHSNQPQHF; v_gene: TRBV2; d_gene: .; j_gene: TRBJ1-5; abundance: many
CDR3nt: TGTGCCAGCAGCGTTGGAGGGGCGAACACCGGGGAGCTGTTTTTT; CDR3aa: CASSVGGANTGELFF; v_gene: TRBV9; d_gene: .; j_gene: TRBJ2-2; abundance: many
CDR3nt: TGCAGTGCCCCGAACAGGGTAAACACTGAAGCTTTCTTT; CDR3aa: CSAPNRVNTEAFF; v_gene: TRBV20-1; d_gene: .; j_gene: TRBJ1-1; abundance: many
CDR3nt: TGTGCCAGTAGCCAACGTCAGAGGGATGTTGTCGGGGAGCTGTTTTTT; CDR3aa: CASSQRQRDVVGELFF; v_gene: TRBV11-2; d_gene: .; j_gene: TRBJ2-2; abundance: .
CDR3nt: TGTGCCAGCTCAACCGACTCCCTGGGAGGAGAGACCCAGTACTTC; CDR3aa: CASSTDSLGGETQYF; v_gene: TRBV18; d_gene: .; j_gene: TRBJ2-5; abundance: many
CDR3nt: TGTGCCAGCAGTTTGGGGGGGACAGGAGGGACCGGGGAGCTGTTTTTT; CDR3aa: CASSLGGTGGTGELFF; v_gene: TRBV28; d_gene: .; j_gene: TRBJ2-2; abundance: few
CDR3nt: TGCGCCAGCAGTGATCCAGGCCGGACTATCTACGATCAGTACTTT; CDR3aa: CASSDPGRTIYDQYF; v_gene: TRBV10-2; d_gene: .; j_gene: TRBJ2-7; abundance: .
CDR3nt: TGTGCCAGCAGGGGACTGGGACAGGTTTCCTACGAGCAGTACTTC; CDR3aa: CASRGLGQVSYEQYF; v_gene: TRBV6-2/TRBV6-3; d_gene: TRBD1; j_gene: TRBJ2-7; abundance: .
CDR3nt: TGTGCCAGCAGGCAGTACCGAAACACCATATATTTT; CDR3aa: CASRQYRNTIYF; v_gene: TRBV6-4; d_gene: .; j_gene: TRBJ1-3; abundance: .
CDR3nt: TGTGCCAGCAGCCAAGTCATTGAGAATTCACCCCTCCACTTT; CDR3aa: CASSQVIENSPLHF; v_gene: TRBV4-2; d_gene: .; j_gene: TRBJ1-6; abundance: many
CDR3nt: TGTGCCAGCAGTTTAGACAGCTTTGGAACTGAAGCTTTCTTT; CDR3aa: CASSLDSFGTEAFF; v_gene: TRBV27; d_gene: .; j_gene: TRBJ1-1; abundance: many
CDR3nt: TGTGCCAGCAGTTTTGGGGGGGGGCCCCCGAGCACCGGGGAGCCGTTTTTT; CDR3aa: CASSFGGGPPSTGEPFF; v_gene: TRBV12-3/TRBV12-4; d_gene: .; j_gene: TRBJ2-2; abundance: .
CDR3nt: TGTGCCAGCAGCCTCCGGGACAGGGGATACTATGGCTACACCTTC; CDR3aa: CASSLRDRGYYGYTF; v_gene: TRBV3-1; d_gene: TRBD1; j_gene: TRBJ1-2; abundance: many
CDR3nt: TGCAGCGCCAGGGTAGTGGCGGAAACCGGGGAGCTGTTTTTT; CDR3aa: CSARVVAETGELFF; v_gene: TRBV29-1; d_gene: .; j_gene: TRBJ2-2; abundance: many
CDR3nt: TGTGCCAGCAGTTCCCTCGGGGCGAGGACTAGCGGAGGACCGAACACCGGGGAGCTGTTTTTT; CDR3aa: CASSSLGARTSGGPNTGELFF; v_gene: TRBV6-9; d_gene: TRBD2; j_gene: TRBJ2-2; abundance: many
CDR3nt: TGTGCCAGCAGCCAATCAGGGTCCGGGGAGCTGTTTTTT; CDR3aa: CASSQSGSGELFF; v_gene: TRBV3-1; d_gene: .; j_gene: TRBJ2-2; abundance: many
CDR3nt: TGTGCCAGCAGTTTACCCCAGGGTGAGCAGTTCTTC; CDR3aa: CASSLPQGEQFF; v_gene: TRBV28; d_gene: .; j_gene: TRBJ2-1; abundance: few
CDR3nt: TGCGCCAGCAGCCTCTTGACAGGGGCTACGAACACTGAAGCTTTCTTT; CDR3aa: CASSLLTGATNTEAFF; v_gene: TRBV5-1; d_gene: TRBD1; j_gene: TRBJ1-1; abundance: many
CDR3nt: TGTGCCAGCAGTTTAGCCCAAGGGTGCGGGCCTAGCACATATACGCAGTATTTT; CDR3aa: CASSLAQGCGPSTYTQYF; v_gene: TRBV12-3/TRBV12-4; d_gene: .; j_gene: TRBJ2-3; abundance: few
CDR3nt: TGCGCCAGCAGCCAACCCGGGACAGGGGAAGAGACCCAGTACTTC; CDR3aa: CASSQPGTGEETQYF; v_gene: TRBV4-1; d_gene: TRBD1; j_gene: TRBJ2-5; abundance: .
CDR3nt: TGCGCCAGCAGCCAAGAGTTCTACAGTGTCAATGAGCAGTTCTTC; CDR3aa: CASSQEFYSVNEQFF; v_gene: TRBV4-1; d_gene: .; j_gene: TRBJ2-1; abundance: many
CDR3nt: TGTGCCAGCAGTCGAGCGGACACCAACGGGGAGCTGTTTTTT; CDR3aa: CASSRADTNGELFF; v_gene: TRBV6-1; d_gene: .; j_gene: TRBJ2-2; abundance: few
CDR3nt: TGCAGTGCTAGATTCAGCGGGAGGGCCTCCGGTGAGCTGTTTTTT; CDR3aa: CSARFSGRASGELFF; v_gene: TRBV20-1; d_gene: TRBD2; j_gene: TRBJ2-2; abundance: .
CDR3nt: TGTGCCAGCAGTTTAATCGATGAAGCGGGAGAAACAGATACGCAGTATTTT; CDR3aa: CASSLIDEAGETDTQYF; v_gene: TRBV11-2; d_gene: TRBD2; j_gene: TRBJ2-3; abundance: many
CDR3nt: TGTGCCTGGAAAGGTCCGGACAGGGGCTACGAGCAGTGCTTC; CDR3aa: CAWKGPDRGYEQCF; v_gene: TRBV30; d_gene: TRBD1; j_gene: TRBJ2-7; abundance: many
CDR3nt: TGTGCCGGCATGAGTAGCGGCACCGGGCAGCTGTTTTTT; CDR3aa: CAGMSSGTGQLFF; v_gene: TRBV28; d_gene: .; j_gene: TRBJ2-2; abundance: few
CDR3nt: TGTGCCAGCAGCTTATTAGGGGCTGCAACTAATGAAAAACTGTTTTTT; CDR3aa: CASSLLGAATNEKLFF; v_gene: TRBV7-6; d_gene: .; j_gene: TRBJ1-4; abundance: .
CDR3nt: TGCAGTGCTAGACAAAGGTCTGAGTGGGGACGGGAGACCCGGTACTTC; CDR3aa: CSARQRSEWGRETRYF; v_gene: TRBV20-1; d_gene: .; j_gene: TRBJ2-5; abundance: many
CDR3nt: TGCGCCAGCAGCTCCAAGGGGGCAACTAATGAAAAACTGTTTTTT; CDR3aa: CASSSKGATNEKLFF; v_gene: TRBV5-1; d_gene: .; j_gene: TRBJ1-4; abundance: many